This T cell receptor (beta chain) was profiled in a study of blood T cell repertoires in COVID-19. Study details: COVID-19 samples, acute and convalescent, were from the United States, Italy and Spain. Nucleic acid was either cDNA or gDNA, and it came from T cells, B-cell-depleted T cells, or PBMCs.

CDR1 is KGHDR and CDR2 is SFDVKD in the germline V gene. The V gene end was trimmed by 0 bases and the J gene end by 13 bases; junction bases not matched to a gene: 9. This CDR3 is 15 amino acids long. Study processing details: Amplification with reference gene primers provided the estimates of nucleated cell counts. Only in-frame clones appear in the TCRdb table, and some are missing; sequencing was by immunoSEQ multiplex PCR. V and J calls and clone size are as listed in that table; D and trimming were resolved from the DNA. Of approximately 200,000 clones listed, over 75% were seen once; the top ten hold 1.9%.

The rearrangement uses TRBV24-1 and TRBJ2-2, with 8 bases identical to TRBD1. Specimen: peripheral blood. The receptor comes from a middle-aged man with active or convalescent COVID-19. As DNA, the CDR3 is TGTGCCACCAGTGATTTGTATCCCCCAGGGGGCTCGCTGTTTTTT. Translation: CATSDLYPPGGSLFF.